The T cell receptor beta chain described here comes from a study of blood T cell repertoires in COVID-19. Across the whole study: COVID-19 samples collected from the United States, Italy and Spain covered acute and convalescent phases.

Authors' data handling: Counts of nucleated cells, estimated from reference gene primer amplification, were obtained. Here immunoSEQ multiplex PCR was the method, and the copy in TCRdb shows in-frame clones only, minus some. The V and J calls and clone size are taken from that table; D and trimming were inferred from the DNA. The sample contains 120,000 or so clones, 88% of which appear only once. The CDR3 consists of 15 residues. Germline trimming cut 4 bases from V and 2 bases from J; bases unmatched to any gene: 7. Germline-derived CDR1 and CDR2 are SGHRS and YFSETQ. Sequencing was carried out using peripheral blood. This TCR came from a human donor in a cohort sampled during active COVID-19. The chain employs TRBV5-1 and TRBJ2-5, with 8 bases lining up with TRBD1. The CDR3 nucleotides are TGCGCCAGCAGCGCCGGGACAGGCGGACAAGAGACCCAGTACTTC. It yields the protein CASSAGTGGQETQYF.